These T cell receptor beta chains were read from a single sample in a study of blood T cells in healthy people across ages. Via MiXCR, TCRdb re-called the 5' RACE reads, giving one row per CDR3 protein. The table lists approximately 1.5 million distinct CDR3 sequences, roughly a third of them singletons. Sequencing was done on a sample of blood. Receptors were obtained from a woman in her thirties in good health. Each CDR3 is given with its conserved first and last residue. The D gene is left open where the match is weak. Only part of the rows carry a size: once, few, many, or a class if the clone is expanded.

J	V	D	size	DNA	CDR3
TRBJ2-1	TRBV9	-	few	TGTGCCAGCAGCGTAGGGGGGGCGGGGGCGTACAATGAGCAGTTCTTC	CASSVGGAGAYNEQFF
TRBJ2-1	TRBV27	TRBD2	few	TGTGCCAGCAACTCAGCGGGAGGTTCCTACAATGAGCAGTTCTTC	CASNSAGGSYNEQFF
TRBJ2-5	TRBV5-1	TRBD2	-	TGCGCCAGCAGCGGGTCTTCAAGCGGGGGGCCTCAAGAGACCCAGTACTTC	CASSGSSSGGPQETQYF
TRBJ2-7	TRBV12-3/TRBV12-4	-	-	TGTGCCAACAGTTTTAATAAGGGCCTTGGAGAGCAGTACTTC	CANSFNKGLGEQYF
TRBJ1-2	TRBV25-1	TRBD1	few	TGTGCCAGCAGTGTGGCGGGGACAGGTTCCAAGGGCTACACCTTC	CASSVAGTGSKGYTF
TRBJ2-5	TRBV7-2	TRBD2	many	TGTGCCAGCAGTCCCCGCGAGCGGGGTAAAGAGACCCAGTACTTC	CASSPRERGKETQYF
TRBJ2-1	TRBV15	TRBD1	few	TGTGCCACCAGCCCTGACAGGGTTAATGAGCAGTTCTTC	CATSPDRVNEQFF
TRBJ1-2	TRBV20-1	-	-	TGCAGTGCTACCGGGACCAGGGATGGCTACACCTTC	CSATGTRDGYTF
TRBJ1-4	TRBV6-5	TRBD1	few	TGTGCCAGCAGTTACTCGGTCTCGGACAGGGTTGGGGAAAAACTGTTTTTT	CASSYSVSDRVGEKLFF
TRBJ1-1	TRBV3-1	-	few	TGTGCCAGCAGCCAAGCCAATTCTTACACTGAAGCTTTCTTT	CASSQANSYTEAFF
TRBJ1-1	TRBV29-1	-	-	TGCAGCGTTGGCAGCACTGAAGCTTTCTTT	CSVGSTEAFF
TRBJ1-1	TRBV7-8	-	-	TGTGCCAGCAGCGTCGACGGGGGGCAGACTGAAGCTTTCTTT	CASSVDGGQTEAFF
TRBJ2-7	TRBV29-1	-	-	TGCAGCGTGGCCACAGGGTACGAGCAGTACTTC	CSVATGYEQYF
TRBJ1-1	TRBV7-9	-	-	TGTGCCAGCATCCCTGTAGGTAACACTGAAGCTTTCTTT	CASIPVGNTEAFF
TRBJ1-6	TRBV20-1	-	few	TGCAGTGCTAGAGAGCCGGACAGCCTAACACCCCTCCACTTT	CSAREPDSLTPLHF
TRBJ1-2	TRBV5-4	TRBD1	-	TGTGCCAGCAGTTCCGCGGGACAGGGACTTTACTATGGCTACACCTTC	CASSSAGQGLYYGYTF
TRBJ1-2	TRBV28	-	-	TGTGCCAGCAGGGACGCCATCTATGGCTACACCTTC	CASRDAIYGYTF
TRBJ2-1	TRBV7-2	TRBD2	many	TGTGCCATCTCACCAGGGACTAGCGCAATATACAATGAGCAGTTCTTC	CAISPGTSAIYNEQFF
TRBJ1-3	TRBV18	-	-	TGTGCCAGCTCACTAGACTCTGGAAACACCATATATTTT	CASSLDSGNTIYF
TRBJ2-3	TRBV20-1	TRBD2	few	TGCAGTGCTAGCGGACTAGCGGGAGGTGATACGCAGTATTTT	CSASGLAGGDTQYF
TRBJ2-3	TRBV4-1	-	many	TGCGCCAGCAGCTACCTCGGGGAGGGCACAGATACGCAGTATTTT	CASSYLGEGTDTQYF
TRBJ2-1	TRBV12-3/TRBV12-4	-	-	TGTGCCAGCAGCCTAGAACCCCTCCTCGAAGCGTTTAATGAGCAGTTCTTC	CASSLEPLLEAFNEQFF
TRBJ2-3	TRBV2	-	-	TGTGCCAGCAAACGAGGGGTTGATAGCACAGATACGCAGTATTTT	CASKRGVDSTDTQYF
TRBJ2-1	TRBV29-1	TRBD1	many	TGCAGCGTCCAACAGGGGAATGAGCAGTTCTTC	CSVQQGNEQFF
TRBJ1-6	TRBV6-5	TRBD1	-	TGTGCCAGCAGTTACGGACAGGGAGGCTCACCCCTCCACTTT	CASSYGQGGSPLHF
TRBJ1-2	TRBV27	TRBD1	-	TGTGCCAGCCGCGGACAGGGGGAAGGTGGCTACACCTTC	CASRGQGEGGYTF
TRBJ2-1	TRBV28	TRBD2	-	TGTGCCAGCAGTTTAAATTTAATCGAGCGGGAGGGGACAAGCTCCTACAATGAGCAGTTCTTC	CASSLNLIEREGTSSYNEQFF
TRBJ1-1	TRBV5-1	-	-	TGCGCCAGCAGCTATCAGGGTGAGACTGAAGCTTTCTTT	CASSYQGETEAFF
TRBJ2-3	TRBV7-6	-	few	TGTGCCAGCAGCTTAGGGGCAGAAGATACGCAGTATTTT	CASSLGAEDTQYF
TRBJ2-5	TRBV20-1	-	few	TGCAGTGCTAGAGAACAGCGGCCTGCTCGTGAGACCCAGTACTTC	CSAREQRPARETQYF
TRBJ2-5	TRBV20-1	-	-	TGCAGTGCTAGGGTGGGGCTGGAGACCCAGTACTTC	CSARVGLETQYF
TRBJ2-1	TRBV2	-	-	TGTGCCAGCAAAATCTCCAATGAGCAGTTCTTC	CASKISNEQFF
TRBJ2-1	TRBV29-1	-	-	TGCAGCGTCAGGGGGGGGGCAAGCTCCTACAATGAGCAGTTCTTC	CSVRGGASSYNEQFF
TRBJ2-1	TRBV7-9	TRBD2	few	TGTGCCAGCAGAAACTGGACTAGCGTCGACAATGAGCAGTTCTTC	CASRNWTSVDNEQFF
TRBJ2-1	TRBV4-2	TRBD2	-	TGTGCCAGCAGCCAAGATTTAGCGGGAGGGCCCAATGAGCAGTTCTTC	CASSQDLAGGPNEQFF
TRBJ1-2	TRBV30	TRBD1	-	TGTGCCTGGAGTAAGGGACAGGGATACAGGTACTATGGCTACACCTTC	CAWSKGQGYRYYGYTF
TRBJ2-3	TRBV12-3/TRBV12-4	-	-	TGTGCCAGCACCCCTAAGAGCGGGACAGATACGCAGTATTTT	CASTPKSGTDTQYF
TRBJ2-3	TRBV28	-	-	TGTGCCAGCAACCTCCGGGACCCACCGAATACGCAGTATTTT	CASNLRDPPNTQYF
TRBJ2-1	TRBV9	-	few	TGTGCCAGCAGCGTAGAAACGGGTATGCCATGGGATGAGCAGTTCTTC	CASSVETGMPWDEQFF
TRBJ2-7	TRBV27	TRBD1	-	TGTGCCAGCAGCCCCTCCCTTACAGGGGGCAGCTCCTACGAGCAGTACTTC	CASSPSLTGGSSYEQYF
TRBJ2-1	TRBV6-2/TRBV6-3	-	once	TGTGCCAGCAGTAAACAGCTGAACTCCTACAATGAGCAGTTCTTC	CASSKQLNSYNEQFF